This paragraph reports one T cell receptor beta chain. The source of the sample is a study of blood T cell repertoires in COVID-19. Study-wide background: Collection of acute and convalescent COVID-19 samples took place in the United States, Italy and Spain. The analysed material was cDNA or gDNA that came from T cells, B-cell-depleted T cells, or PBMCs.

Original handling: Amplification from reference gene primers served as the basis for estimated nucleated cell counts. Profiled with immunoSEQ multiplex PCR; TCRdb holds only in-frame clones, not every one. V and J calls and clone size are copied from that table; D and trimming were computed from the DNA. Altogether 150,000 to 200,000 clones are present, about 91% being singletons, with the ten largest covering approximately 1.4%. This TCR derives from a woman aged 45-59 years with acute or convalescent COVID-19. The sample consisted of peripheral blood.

CDR3 in DNA: TGTGCCACCAGTGATTTAGCGGATATATACACCGGGGAGCTGTTTTTT. Protein sequence: CATSDLADIYTGELFF. The genes are TRBV24-1 and TRBJ2-2; TRBD2 might be the D (5 bases). Germline CDR1 is KGHDR and CDR2 is SFDVKD. Trimming cost V 1 base and J 3 bases, with 11 bases left between them. The CDR3 extends over 16 amino acids.